This TCR beta chain originates from a study of T-cell reconstitution after alpha-beta-depleted transplantation in children. As it was prepared, the TCRbeta library received unique molecular identifiers. TCRdb processed the PCR reads anew with MiXCR; each CDR3 protein has one entry. Of about 360,000 distinct CDR3 sequences in the sample, about an eighth were seen once. The CDR3 consists of 15 residues. V was trimmed by 4 bases and J by 0 bases, leaving 7 bases between them. This clonotype has only a few counts. The chain joins TRBV12-3 or TRBV12-4 to TRBJ1-6; tentative D call: TRBD1 (5 bases). The source material was PBMCs, sampled from the stem cell graft. The receptor's source is a human donor who donated a stem cell graft to a child with Fanconi anemia. The CDR3, as DNA: TGTGCCAGCAGTTCAGGGAGCTCCTATAATTCACCCCTCCACTTT. Protein: CASSSGSSYNSPLHF.